The present entry profiles one TCR beta chain with its context. Its matching antigen is unknown. The sample is drawn from a study of T cell responses to AZD1222 COVID-19 vaccine. From germline, CDR1 is SGHKS and CDR2 YYEKEE (reference sequence). The V gene end was trimmed by 4 bases and the J gene end by 6 bases; junction bases not matched to a gene: 6. There are 14 residues in the CDR3. Study-level points and caveats: Epitopes outside B.1.351 and B.1.1.7 mutated regions reportedly drew nearly half of spike TCRs.

TCRdb's table, derived via immunoSEQ multiplex PCR, lists solely in-frame clones and lacks some. Of around 130,000 clones in the sample, approximately 90% were seen once. The clonotype was recovered from an adult who received the MenACWY meningococcal vaccine as a control. This specimen was peripheral blood, taken 28 days after the second dose of the MenACWY control vaccine. The V call is TRBV5-5, the J call TRBJ2-3, with 9 positions matching TRBD2. CDR3 residues: CASSPRGGEDTQYF. CDR3 in DNA: TGTGCCAGCAGCCCGCGGGGGGGCGAGGATACGCAGTATTTT.